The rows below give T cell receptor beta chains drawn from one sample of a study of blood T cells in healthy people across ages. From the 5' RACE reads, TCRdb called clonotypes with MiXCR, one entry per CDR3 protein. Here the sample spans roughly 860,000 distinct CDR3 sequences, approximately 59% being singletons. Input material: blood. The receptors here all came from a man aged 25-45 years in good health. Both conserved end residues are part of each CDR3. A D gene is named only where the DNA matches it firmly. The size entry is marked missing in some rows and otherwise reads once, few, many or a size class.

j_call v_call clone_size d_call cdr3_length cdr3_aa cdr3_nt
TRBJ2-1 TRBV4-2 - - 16 CASSPTPFSSYNEQFF TGTGCCAGCAGCCCTACCCCTTTTAGCTCCTACAATGAGCAGTTCTTC
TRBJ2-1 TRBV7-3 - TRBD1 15 CASSLQGQGYNEQFF TGTGCCAGCAGCTTACAGGGACAGGGGTACAATGAGCAGTTCTTC
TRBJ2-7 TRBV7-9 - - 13 CASSLKGVGEQYF TGTGCCAGCAGCTTAAAGGGGGTGGGCGAGCAGTACTTC
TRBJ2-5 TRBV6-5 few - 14 CASSYYLGAETQYF TGTGCCAGCAGTTACTATCTGGGGGCGGAGACCCAGTACTTC
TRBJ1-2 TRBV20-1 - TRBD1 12 CSTRGQTYGYTF TGCAGTACCAGGGGACAGACTTATGGCTACACCTTC
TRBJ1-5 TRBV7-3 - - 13 CASSPQADQPQHF TGTGCCAGCAGCCCCCAGGCAGATCAGCCCCAGCATTTT
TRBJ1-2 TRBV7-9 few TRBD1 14 CASSAGQGTYGYTF TGTGCCAGCAGCGCGGGACAGGGGACCTATGGCTACACCTTC
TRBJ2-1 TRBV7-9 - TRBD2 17 CASSPNPGTSGYNEQFF TGTGCCAGCAGCCCTAACCCCGGGACTAGCGGGTACAATGAGCAGTTCTTC
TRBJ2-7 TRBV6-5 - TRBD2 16 CASSRGLAGGSSEQYF TGCGCCAGCAGTAGGGGACTAGCGGGGGGCTCATCCGAGCAGTACTTC
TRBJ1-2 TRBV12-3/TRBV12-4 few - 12 CASSLRLIGYTF TGTGCCAGCAGTTTACGCCTGATTGGCTACACCTTC
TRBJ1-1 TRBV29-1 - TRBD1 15 CSVDGQGRSGTEAFF TGCAGCGTTGACGGACAGGGCCGAAGCGGCACTGAAGCTTTCTTT
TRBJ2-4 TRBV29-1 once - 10 CSVIRGEQYF TGCAGCGTTATTCGGGGAGAGCAGTACTTC
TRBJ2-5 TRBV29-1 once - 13 CSVEGGPNWTQYF TGCAGCGTTGAAGGGGGACCAAATTGGACCCAGTACTTC
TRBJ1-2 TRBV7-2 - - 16 CASSLERGRLGGGYTF TGTGCCAGCAGCTTAGAGAGGGGGAGGCTAGGCGGCGGCTACACCTTC
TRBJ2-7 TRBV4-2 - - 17 CASSLALGDDRGYEQYF TGTGCCAGCAGCCTTGCGTTGGGGGACGATCGGGGATACGAGCAGTACTTC
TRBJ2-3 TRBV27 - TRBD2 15 CASSRLAGEQDTQYF TGTGCCAGCAGTCGGCTAGCGGGGGAACAAGATACGCAGTATTTT
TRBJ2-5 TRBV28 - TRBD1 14 CASSLWDRQETQYF TGTGCCAGCAGTTTATGGGACAGGCAAGAGACCCAGTACTTC
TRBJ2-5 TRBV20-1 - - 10 CSARLNEQYF TGCAGTGCTAGATTGAATGAGCAGTACTTC
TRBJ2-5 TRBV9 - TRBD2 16 CASSVGSSGDLETQYF TGTGCCAGCAGCGTAGGGTCTAGCGGGGACCTCGAGACCCAGTACTTC
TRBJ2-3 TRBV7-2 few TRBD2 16 CASSWGIAGGRDTQYF TGTGCCAGCAGCTGGGGCATAGCGGGGGGTCGGGATACGCAGTATTTT
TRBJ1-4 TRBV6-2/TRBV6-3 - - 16 CASTSRKGATSEKLFF TGTGCCAGCACCTCCCGGAAAGGAGCTACATCGGAAAAACTGTTTTTT
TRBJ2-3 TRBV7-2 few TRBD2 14 CASSQSGGAHSQYF TGTGCCAGCAGCCAAAGCGGGGGGGCCCATTCGCAGTATTTT
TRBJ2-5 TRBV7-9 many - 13 CASVRGFLETQYF TGTGCCAGCGTCCGCGGATTTTTGGAGACCCAGTACTTC
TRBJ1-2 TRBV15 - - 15 CATSRASPPGYGYTF TGTGCCACCAGCAGGGCCAGTCCCCCGGGGTATGGCTACACCTTC
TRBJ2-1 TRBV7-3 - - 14 CASSWDKNYNEQFF TGTGCCAGCAGCTGGGACAAAAACTACAATGAGCAGTTCTTC
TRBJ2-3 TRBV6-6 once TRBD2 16 CASSLLAGTGTDTQYF TGTGCCAGCAGTTTACTAGCGGGGACAGGCACAGATACGCAGTATTTT
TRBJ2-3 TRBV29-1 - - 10 CSVEEVTQYF TGCAGCGTTGAAGAAGTTACGCAGTATTTT
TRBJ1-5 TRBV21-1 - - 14 CASSKLYSNQPQHF TGTGCCAGCAGCAAGCTATATAGCAATCAGCCCCAGCATTTT
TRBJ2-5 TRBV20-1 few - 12 CSANRYQETQYF TGCAGTGCTAACAGATACCAAGAGACCCAGTACTTC
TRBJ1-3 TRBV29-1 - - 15 CSVKRDWSSGNTIYF TGCAGCGTTAAAAGGGACTGGAGCTCTGGAAACACCATATATTTT
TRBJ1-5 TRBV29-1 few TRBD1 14 CSVVGTGGNQPQHF TGCAGCGTTGTTGGGACAGGGGGGAATCAGCCCCAGCATTTT
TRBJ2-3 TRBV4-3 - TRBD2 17 CASSLGTSGGLTDTQYF TGCGCCAGCAGCCTCGGGACTAGCGGGGGGCTCACAGATACGCAGTATTTT
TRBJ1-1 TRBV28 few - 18 CASSLWIQLDSRNTEAFF TGTGCCAGCAGTTTATGGATACAGCTAGACAGCAGAAACACTGAAGCTTTCTTT
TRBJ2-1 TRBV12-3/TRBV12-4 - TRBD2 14 CASSRDYPYNEQFF TGTGCCAGCAGCCGGGACTACCCCTATAATGAGCAGTTCTTC
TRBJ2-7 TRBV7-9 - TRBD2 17 CASSFVLPASGFYEQYF TGTGCCAGCAGCTTTGTCTTACCGGCTAGCGGATTTTACGAGCAGTACTTC
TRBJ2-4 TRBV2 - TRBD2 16 CASSRSSGGDKNIQYF TGTGCCAGCAGTCGAAGTAGCGGGGGGGACAAAAACATTCAGTACTTC
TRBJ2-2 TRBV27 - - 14 CASSVQEQTGELFF TGTGCCAGCAGTGTGCAGGAACAGACCGGGGAGCTGTTTTTT
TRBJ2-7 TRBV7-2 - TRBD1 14 CASSHPGTDYEQYF TGTGCCAGCAGCCACCCCGGGACAGATTACGAGCAGTACTTC
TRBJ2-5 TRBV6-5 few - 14 CASSYFPGSETQYF TGTGCCAGCAGTTACTTCCCGGGAAGCGAGACCCAGTACTTC
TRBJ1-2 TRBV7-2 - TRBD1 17 CASSFSGTGPSLDGYTF TGCGCCAGCAGCTTCTCCGGGACAGGGCCTTCTTTAGATGGCTACACCTTC
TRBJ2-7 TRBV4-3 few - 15 CASSQEIWRTARKYF TGCGCCAGCAGCCAAGAGATTTGGAGGACAGCCCGTAAGTACTTC